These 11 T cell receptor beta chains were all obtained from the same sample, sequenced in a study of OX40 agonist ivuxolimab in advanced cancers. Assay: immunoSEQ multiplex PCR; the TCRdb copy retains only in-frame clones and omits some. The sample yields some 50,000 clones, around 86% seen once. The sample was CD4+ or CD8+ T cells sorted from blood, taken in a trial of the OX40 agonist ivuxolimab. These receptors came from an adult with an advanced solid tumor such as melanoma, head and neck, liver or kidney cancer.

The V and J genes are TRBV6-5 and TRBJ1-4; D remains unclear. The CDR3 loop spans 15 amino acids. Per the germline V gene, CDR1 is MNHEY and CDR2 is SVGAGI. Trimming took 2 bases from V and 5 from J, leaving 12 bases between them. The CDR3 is CASSYVGRKNEKLFF. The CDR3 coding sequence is TGTGCCAGCAGTTACGTAGGTCGGAAGAATGAAAAACTGTTTTTT.

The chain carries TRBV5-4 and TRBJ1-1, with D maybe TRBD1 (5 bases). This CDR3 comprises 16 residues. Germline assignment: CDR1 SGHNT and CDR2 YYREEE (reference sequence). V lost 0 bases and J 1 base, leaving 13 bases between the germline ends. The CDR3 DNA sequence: TGTGCCAGCAGCTTGGCATTAAGGGGCGGGAACACTGAAGCTTTCTTT. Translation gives CASSLALRGGNTEAFF.

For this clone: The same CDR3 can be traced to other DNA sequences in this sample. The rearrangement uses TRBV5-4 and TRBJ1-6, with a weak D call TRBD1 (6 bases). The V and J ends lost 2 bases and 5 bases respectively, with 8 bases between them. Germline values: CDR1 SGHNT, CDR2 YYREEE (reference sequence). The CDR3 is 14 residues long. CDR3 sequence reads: CASSLTGNNSPLHF. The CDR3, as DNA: TGTGCCAGCAGCTTAACAGGGAATAATTCACCCCTCCACTTT.

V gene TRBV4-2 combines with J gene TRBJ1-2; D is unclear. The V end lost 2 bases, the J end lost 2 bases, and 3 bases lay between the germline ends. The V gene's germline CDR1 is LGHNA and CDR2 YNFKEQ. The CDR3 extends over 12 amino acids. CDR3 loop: CASSQKNYGYTF. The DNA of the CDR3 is TGTGCCAGCAGCCAAAAGAACTATGGCTACACCTTC.

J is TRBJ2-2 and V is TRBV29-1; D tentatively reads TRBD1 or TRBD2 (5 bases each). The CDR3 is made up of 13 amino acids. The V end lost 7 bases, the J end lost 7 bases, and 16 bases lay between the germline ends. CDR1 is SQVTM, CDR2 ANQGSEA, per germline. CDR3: CSASEGSGGELFF. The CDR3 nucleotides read TGCAGCGCCTCCGAGGGGTCCGGCGGGGAGCTGTTTTTT.

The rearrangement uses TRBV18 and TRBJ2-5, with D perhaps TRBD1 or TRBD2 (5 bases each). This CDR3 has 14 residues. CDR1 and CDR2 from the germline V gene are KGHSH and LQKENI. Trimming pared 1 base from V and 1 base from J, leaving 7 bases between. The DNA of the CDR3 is TGTGCCAGCTCACCACAGGGGACCCAAGAGACCCAGTACTTC. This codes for CASSPQGTQETQYF.

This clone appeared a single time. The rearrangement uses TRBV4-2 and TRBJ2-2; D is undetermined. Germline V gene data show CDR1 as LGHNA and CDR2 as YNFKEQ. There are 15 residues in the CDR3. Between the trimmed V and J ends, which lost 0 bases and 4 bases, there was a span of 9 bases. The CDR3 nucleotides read TGTGCCAGCAGCCAAGATCTCGGGCCCACCGGGGAGCTGTTTTTT. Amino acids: CASSQDLGPTGELFF.

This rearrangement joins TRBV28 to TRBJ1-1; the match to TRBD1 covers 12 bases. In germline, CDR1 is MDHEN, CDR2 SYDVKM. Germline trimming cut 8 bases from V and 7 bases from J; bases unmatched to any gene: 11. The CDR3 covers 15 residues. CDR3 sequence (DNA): TGTGCCAGCCTCCCAGGGACAGGGGGCTATGGTGAAGCTTTCTTT. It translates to CASLPGTGGYGEAFF. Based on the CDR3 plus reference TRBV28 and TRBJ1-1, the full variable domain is DVKVTQSSRYLVKRTGEKVFLECVQDMDHENMFWYRQDPGLGLRLIYFSYDVKMKEKGDIPEGYSVSREKKERFSLILESASTNQTSMYLCASLPGTGGYGEAFFGQGTRLTVV.

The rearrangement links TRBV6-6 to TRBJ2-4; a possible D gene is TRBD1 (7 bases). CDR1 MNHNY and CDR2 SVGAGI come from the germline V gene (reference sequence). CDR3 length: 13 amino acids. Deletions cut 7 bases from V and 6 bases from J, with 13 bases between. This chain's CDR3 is CASTSQGGNIQYF. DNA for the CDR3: TGTGCCAGCACCTCCCAGGGGGGAAACATTCAGTACTTC.

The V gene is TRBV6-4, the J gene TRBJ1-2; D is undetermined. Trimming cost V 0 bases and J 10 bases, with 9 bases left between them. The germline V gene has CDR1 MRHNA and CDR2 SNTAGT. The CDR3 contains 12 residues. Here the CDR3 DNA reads TGTGCCAGCAGTGACTCGGCAGGAGACTACACCTTC. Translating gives CASSDSAGDYTF.

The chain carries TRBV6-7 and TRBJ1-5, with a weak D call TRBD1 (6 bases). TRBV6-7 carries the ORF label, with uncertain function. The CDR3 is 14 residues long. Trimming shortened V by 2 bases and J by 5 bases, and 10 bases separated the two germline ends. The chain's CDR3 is CASSYNRDHQPQHF. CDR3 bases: TGTGCCAGCAGTTACAACAGGGATCATCAGCCCCAGCATTTT.